This is a list of T cell receptor beta chains from one sample in a study of post-analysis software for immune sequencing data. TCRdb passed the PCR reads through MiXCR, listing each CDR3 protein once. The repertoire holds hundreds of thousands of distinct CDR3 sequences, with approximately 60% as singletons. Material: blood. Receptors originate from a girl under 10 years old with multiple sclerosis. The CDR3 runs from the conserved cysteine through the conserved F or W. A D gene is named only where the DNA matches it firmly. Clone sizes are given selectively: once, few, many, or a class where the clone is expanded.

d_call clone_size j_call cdr3_length v_call cdr3_aa cdr3_nt
NA NA TRBJ1-6 14 TRBV12-3/TRBV12-4 CASRQGVNNSPLHF TGTGCCAGCAGACAGGGTGTCAATAATTCACCCCTCCACTTT
NA NA TRBJ1-1 13 TRBV12-3/TRBV12-4 CASRNQGGTEAFF TGTGCCAGCAGGAACCAGGGAGGCACTGAAGCTTTCTTT
NA NA TRBJ2-3 14 TRBV7-6 CASSLVGPTDTQYF TGTGCCAGCAGCTTAGTAGGCCCCACAGATACGCAGTATTTT
TRBD2 NA TRBJ2-5 17 TRBV5-1 CASSRRLAGGPGETQYF TGCGCCAGCAGCCGAAGACTAGCGGGGGGGCCAGGAGAGACCCAGTACTTC
TRBD1 NA TRBJ2-7 15 TRBV27 CASFSHRGRIHEQYF TGTGCCAGCTTCTCTCACAGGGGGCGAATCCACGAGCAGTACTTC
NA NA TRBJ1-1 14 TRBV11-2 CASSCRTVNTEAFF TGTGCCAGCAGCTGCCGGACCGTGAACACTGAAGCTTTCTTT
TRBD1 NA TRBJ2-7 15 TRBV29-1 CSVLTGPRTNYEQYF TGCAGCGTTCTGACAGGGCCTCGGACGAACTACGAGCAGTACTTC
TRBD1 NA TRBJ1-4 15 TRBV7-9 CASSTDRAPNEKLFF TGTGCCAGCAGCACAGACAGGGCACCTAATGAAAAACTGTTTTTT
NA NA TRBJ2-1 15 TRBV20-1 CSARGGASAMDEQFF TGCAGTGCTAGGGGGGGGGCTAGCGCTATGGATGAGCAGTTCTTC
TRBD1 NA TRBJ2-1 21 TRBV27 CASSIPYTGAGGSPSYNEQFF TGTGCCAGCAGTATACCTTACACTGGGGCAGGGGGTAGTCCCTCTTACAATGAGCAGTTCTTC
TRBD2 NA TRBJ2-2 17 TRBV4-1 CASSQASGRENTGELFF TGCGCCAGCAGCCAAGCTAGCGGGAGGGAAAACACCGGGGAGCTGTTTTTT
TRBD1 NA TRBJ2-4 15 TRBV7-2 CASSHTGGRGDIQYF TGTGCCAGCAGCCATACAGGGGGGAGAGGGGACATTCAGTACTTC
TRBD1 few TRBJ2-3 15 TRBV7-2 CASSFNPTGADTQYF TGTGCCAGCAGCTTCAACCCTACAGGGGCAGATACGCAGTATTTT
TRBD2 NA TRBJ2-1 16 TRBV27 CASSFLREGPYNEQFF TGTGCCAGCAGTTTTCTACGGGAGGGCCCATACAATGAGCAGTTCTTC
NA NA TRBJ1-1 12 TRBV6-6 CASSYSTEEAFF TGTGCCAGCAGTTACTCTACGGAAGAAGCTTTCTTT
NA NA TRBJ1-1 11 TRBV29-1 CSVAGVSEAFF TGCAGCGTTGCAGGGGTTAGTGAAGCTTTCTTT
NA NA TRBJ2-1 16 TRBV15 CATSRVAAGVYNEQFF TGTGCCACCAGCAGAGTAGCGGCAGGGGTGTACAATGAGCAGTTCTTC
NA NA TRBJ2-1 15 TRBV5-1 CAGSFAWSTYNEQFF TGCGCCGGCAGCTTTGCGTGGTCCACCTACAATGAGCAGTTCTTC
TRBD1 NA TRBJ2-4 16 TRBV6-5 CASRPYPTGVENIQYF TGTGCCAGCAGGCCATATCCTACAGGGGTCGAAAACATTCAGTACTTC
TRBD2 NA TRBJ2-7 13 TRBV3-1 CASKLAGEPEQYF TGTGCCAGCAAACTAGCGGGGGAACCCGAGCAGTACTTC
NA NA TRBJ2-7 13 TRBV2 CASSEVAGTEQYF TGTGCCAGCAGTGAAGTAGCAGGGACCGAGCAGTACTTC
TRBD1 NA TRBJ1-5 16 TRBV6-5 CASSSRQGVWNQPQHF TGTGCCAGCAGTTCCCGTCAGGGGGTTTGGAATCAGCCCCAGCATTTT
TRBD1 NA TRBJ2-7 15 TRBV29-1 CSVEERGQGGYEQYF TGCAGCGTTGAAGAAAGGGGACAGGGGGGCTACGAGCAGTACTTC
NA NA TRBJ1-4 13 TRBV27 CASSPGGEEKLFF TGTGCCAGCAGTCCCGGGGGAGAGGAAAAACTGTTTTTT
TRBD1 NA TRBJ1-2 17 TRBV28 CASTLSGQGAKKGGYTF TGTGCCAGCACCTTGTCGGGACAGGGGGCCAAAAAGGGTGGCTACACCTTC
TRBD2 NA TRBJ2-1 17 TRBV12-3/TRBV12-4 CASSLELAGVSYNEQFF TGTGCCAGCAGTTTAGAACTAGCGGGAGTTTCGTACAATGAGCAGTTCTTC
NA NA TRBJ2-5 14 TRBV28 CASSSPLYQETQYF TGTGCCAGCAGTTCCCCTTTGTACCAAGAGACCCAGTACTTC
NA NA TRBJ1-4 15 TRBV20-1 CSAKGGEATNEKLFF TGCAGTGCTAAAGGCGGGGAGGCAACTAATGAAAAACTGTTTTTT
NA NA TRBJ2-1 13 TRBV9 CASSVVVGDEQFF TGTGCCAGCAGCGTAGTGGTTGGGGATGAGCAGTTCTTC
NA NA TRBJ1-2 11 TRBV29-1 CSVPTVYGYTF TGCAGCGTCCCGACAGTCTATGGCTACACCTTC
NA NA TRBJ2-7 15 TRBV7-2 CASSSMGRGLGEQYF TGTGCCAGCAGCTCAATGGGACGAGGGCTTGGCGAGCAGTACTTC
NA few TRBJ1-6 12 TRBV7-9 CASSLINSPLHF TGTGCCAGCAGCTTAATTAATTCACCCCTCCACTTT
TRBD2 few TRBJ2-1 16 TRBV27 CASTSGLAGGYNEQFF TGTGCCAGCACCTCGGGACTAGCGGGGGGCTACAATGAGCAGTTCTTC
NA few TRBJ2-7 13 TRBV12-3/TRBV12-4 CASSLVQDYEQYF TGTGCCAGCAGTTTAGTCCAGGACTACGAGCAGTACTTC
NA once TRBJ2-7 13 TRBV7-2 CASRGEGKNEQYF TGTGCCAGCCGGGGAGAGGGTAAGAACGAGCAGTACTTC
NA NA TRBJ1-2 14 TRBV6-1 CASSGTVEIYGYTF TGTGCCAGCAGTGGGACCGTAGAGATCTATGGCTACACCTTC
TRBD2 NA TRBJ2-1 16 TRBV20-1 CSARERRGGSYNEQFF TGCAGTGCTAGAGAGCGGCGGGGGGGCTCCTACAATGAGCAGTTCTTC
NA few TRBJ2-5 15 TRBV4-1 CASSQDGGGKETQYF TGCGCCAGCAGCCAAGATGGAGGGGGCAAAGAGACCCAGTACTTC
NA few TRBJ2-2 14 TRBV5-1 CASSSTPNTGELFF TGCGCCAGCAGCTCCACACCGAACACCGGGGAGCTGTTTTTT
TRBD1 NA TRBJ1-4 15 TRBV12-3/TRBV12-4 CASSDRTGGGKKLFF TGTGCCAGCAGTGACAGGACAGGGGGCGGCAAAAAACTGTTTTTT
NA NA TRBJ2-6 17 TRBV15 CATSRDLGAGGANVLTF TGTGCCACCAGCAGAGATCTTGGGGCGGGGGGGGCCAACGTCCTGACTTTC
NA NA TRBJ2-3 13 TRBV12-3/TRBV12-4 CVSSTSSTDTQYF TGTGTCAGCAGCACCTCTAGCACAGATACGCAGTATTTT
TRBD2 NA TRBJ2-1 14 TRBV5-1 CASSLGGLGERQFF TGCGCCAGCAGCTTGGGGGGACTAGGAGAGCGGCAGTTCTTC
NA NA TRBJ2-1 14 TRBV12-3/TRBV12-4 CASRGLSSYNEQFF TGTGCCAGCAGGGGACTGAGCTCCTACAATGAGCAGTTCTTC
NA NA TRBJ1-2 13 TRBV10-2 CASSESLAGGYTF TGCGCCAGCAGTGAGTCGTTAGCGGGTGGCTACACCTTC
NA NA TRBJ2-3 12 TRBV20-1 CSARLPADTQYF TGCAGTGCTAGACTCCCCGCAGATACGCAGTATTTT
NA NA TRBJ2-3 15 TRBV30 CAWSRGGGPTDTQYF TGTGCCTGGAGCCGAGGGGGGGGACCCACAGATACGCAGTATTTT
TRBD1 NA TRBJ2-5 16 TRBV12-3/TRBV12-4 CASSPQGTVGAETQYF TGTGCCAGCAGTCCACAGGGGACAGTTGGAGCAGAGACCCAGTACTTC
NA few TRBJ1-5 12 TRBV28 CASSLKDQPQHF TGTGCCAGCAGTCTAAAGGATCAGCCCCAGCATTTT
NA NA TRBJ2-7 13 TRBV12-3/TRBV12-4 CASTPPSSYEQYF TGTGCCAGCACCCCGCCCAGTTCCTACGAGCAGTACTTC
NA NA TRBJ1-1 14 TRBV20-1 CSARVFRTSLEAFF TGCAGTGCTAGAGTGTTCAGGACCAGTCTTGAAGCTTTCTTT
NA NA TRBJ2-6 15 TRBV6-2/TRBV6-3 CASSRPPGQANVPTF TGTGCCAGCAGCCGACCCCCGGGGCAGGCCAACGTCCCGACTTTC
NA NA TRBJ1-2 14 TRBV5-1 CASSFNRRTYGYTF TGCGCCAGCAGCTTCAATAGGAGGACCTATGGCTACACCTTC
TRBD1 NA TRBJ1-5 17 TRBV28 CASSRFPRTGANQPQHF TGTGCCAGCAGTAGATTTCCTCGTACAGGGGCCAATCAGCCCCAGCATTTT
NA few TRBJ1-5 15 TRBV25-1 CASSDRGDNNQPQHF TGTGCCAGCAGTGATCGAGGGGACAACAATCAGCCCCAGCATTTT
NA once TRBJ2-5 11 TRBV20-1 CRSANQETQYF TGCAGATCAGCAAACCAAGAGACCCAGTACTTC
TRBD2 NA TRBJ2-3 16 TRBV20-1 CSARGGLAGSTDTQYF TGCAGTGCTAGAGGTGGACTAGCGGGATCCACAGATACGCAGTATTTT
NA NA TRBJ2-7 13 TRBV6-2/TRBV6-3 CASSGDTYYEQYF TGTGCCAGCAGTGGGGACACCTACTACGAGCAGTACTTC
NA NA TRBJ1-2 14 TRBV11-2 CASSLEANTRGYTF TGTGCCAGCAGCTTAGAAGCTAACACTCGTGGCTACACCTTC
TRBD1 NA TRBJ2-7 15 TRBV7-2 CASSFYRGSRYEQYF TGTGCCAGCAGCTTCTACAGGGGTTCGAGGTACGAGCAGTACTTC